The rows below give T cell receptor beta chains drawn from one sample of a study of blood T cell repertoires in COVID-19. Repertoires were generated with immunoSEQ multiplex PCR, while TCRdb's copy carries only in-frame clones and drops some. The table shows about 170,000 clones, with approximately 91% occurring only once. The sequencing input was peripheral blood. The receptors here all came from a man aged 18 to 30 with COVID-19, enrolled during active disease. CDR3s include the opening cysteine and the closing phenylalanine or tryptophan. Each record gives: V gene, clone size, D gene, J gene, CDR3 DNA, CDR3 protein. A D gene is named only where the DNA matches it firmly. Size values are once, few and many counts, or a class for expanded clones, and some rows have none.

TRBV4-1	NA	NA	TRBJ2-7	TGCGCCAGCAGCCAAGAGTTCGGTGGTTACTACGAGCAGTACTTC	CASSQEFGGYYEQYF
TRBV5-4	NA	NA	TRBJ2-1	TGTGCCAGCAGCTTGGGGCTAGCGAGAGGGGATGAGCAGTTCTTC	CASSLGLARGDEQFF
TRBV30	NA	NA	TRBJ1-6	TGTGCCTGGAGTGTGGGCCGAGATAATTCACCCCTCCACTTT	CAWSVGRDNSPLHF
TRBV9	NA	NA	TRBJ1-2	TGTGCCAGCAGCCGGAACAGGGTCTATGGCTACACCTTC	CASSRNRVYGYTF
TRBV13	NA	TRBD1	TRBJ1-4	TGTGCCAGCAGCTTGGGCACGGGACAGGTAAAACTGTTTTTT	CASSLGTGQVKLFF
TRBV28	NA	NA	TRBJ1-1	TGTGCCAGCAGTCGAGGACAGTTCCGTGAAGCTTTCTTT	CASSRGQFREAFF
TRBV30	once	TRBD2	TRBJ2-2	TGTGCCTGGGAGATCCCCGGGACTAGCGGGAGAAGCGGCGGGGAGCTGTTTTTT	CAWEIPGTSGRSGGELFF
TRBV5-1	NA	NA	TRBJ2-1	TGCGCCAGCAGCTTGGGGTACACTGAGCAGTTCTTC	CASSLGYTEQFF
TRBV14	NA	NA	TRBJ2-1	TGTGCCAGCAGCCAAGAAGGCGCAGGTGTCGGGGGTGAGCAGTTCTTC	CASSQEGAGVGGEQFF
TRBV29-1	NA	NA	TRBJ1-1	TGCAGCGCAACAGGAGTATCGAACACTGAAGCTTTCTTT	CSATGVSNTEAFF
TRBV9	NA	NA	TRBJ1-6	TGTGCCAGCGGGCGCGGGGGGGGGAATTCACCCCTCCACTTT	CASGRGGGNSPLHF
TRBV7-2	NA	NA	TRBJ1-3	TGTGCCAGCAGTTCGGGTAACACCATATATTTT	CASSSGNTIYF
TRBV2	NA	TRBD2	TRBJ2-3	TGTGCCAGCAGTGAATACCGCGGGAGCGGAGATACGCAGTATTTT	CASSEYRGSGDTQYF
TRBV10-3	NA	TRBD1	TRBJ2-2	TGTGCCATCCTCAGGGGGTTTGACGGGGAGCTGTTTTTT	CAILRGFDGELFF
TRBV28	NA	NA	TRBJ2-7	TGTGCCAGCAGTTTTTCGGGGCGCGGGGACGAGCAGTACTTC	CASSFSGRGDEQYF
TRBV9	NA	NA	TRBJ2-1	TGTGCCAGCAGCGCGGTAGGACACTCCGAGCAGTTCTTC	CASSAVGHSEQFF
TRBV5-5	NA	NA	TRBJ1-2	TGTGCCAGCAGCCCAGAATTTGACAATGGCTACACCTTC	CASSPEFDNGYTF
TRBV6-1	NA	TRBD2	TRBJ2-5	TGTGCCAGCAGTGTAGGCGGGAGGGCCTTACGGGTACAAGAGACCCAGTACTTC	CASSVGGRALRVQETQYF
TRBV7-2	once	TRBD1	TRBJ1-6	TGTGCCAGCAGCTCTGCCGGGACAGGGGGCGCCTATAATTCACCCCTCCACTTT	CASSSAGTGGAYNSPLHF
TRBV5-1	NA	NA	TRBJ2-5	TGCGCCAGCAGCTTGGGAGGCGGAATCCAAGAGACCCAGTACTTC	CASSLGGGIQETQYF
TRBV29-1	NA	NA	TRBJ2-1	TGCAGCGTTGGAACTCTCTTCAATGAGCAGTTCTTC	CSVGTLFNEQFF
TRBV27	NA	TRBD2	TRBJ2-1	TGTGCCACCTCAAGCGGGAGTGTTGAGCAGTTCTTC	CATSSGSVEQFF
TRBV4-1	NA	NA	TRBJ1-6	TGCGCCAGCAGCCAACTTGGGAGGTATAATTCACCCCTCCACTTT	CASSQLGRYNSPLHF